These 30 T cell receptor beta chains share one sample of origin, sequenced in a study of T cell repertoires in aging, cancer and after chemotherapy. TRB rearrangements spanning V, D and J were amplified using mixed TRB-A/B primers. TCRdb processed the multiplex PCR reads anew with MiXCR; each CDR3 protein has one entry. This table holds 2,000 to 2,500 distinct CDR3 sequences, roughly 25% found once. The template was genomic DNA from peripheral blood, not RNA. Sequencing was done on a sample of blood. These receptors all come from a human donor with a solid tumor.

The V and J genes are TRBV4-1 and TRBJ1-1; D unclear. From germline, CDR1 is MGHRA and CDR2 YSYEKL. Trimming left V 1 base short and J 3 bases short, with 3 bases between. CDR3 length equals 12 residues. This chain's CDR3 is CASSQVDTEAFF. The CDR3 bases are TGCGCCAGCAGCCAAGTGGACACTGAAGCTTTCTTT.

This clonotype was seen only a few times. Written as DNA, the CDR3 is TGCAGTGCTAGGGGAGGTAACGGGGGCAATCAGCCCCAGCATTTT. Translation gives CSARGGNGGNQPQHF. V and J are TRBV20-1 and TRBJ1-5; D gene unclear. V lost 3 bases to trimming and J lost 2 bases, with 14 bases between them. CDR3 length: 15 amino acids. The germline V gene has CDR1 DFQATT and CDR2 SNEGSKA (reference sequence).

This sequence joins TRBV5-1 and TRBJ2-5; possible D gene TRBD2, 6 bases. Deletions cut 1 base from V and 1 base from J, with 8 bases between. Germline V gene data show CDR1 as SGHRS and CDR2 as YFSETQ. The CDR3 has 14 residues. The CDR3 spells CASSLLGGQETQYF. CDR3 coding DNA: TGCGCCAGCAGCTTGCTGGGGGGCCAAGAGACCCAGTACTTC.

The V call is TRBV5-1, the J call TRBJ2-7; D gene ambiguous. The CDR3 loop spans 14 amino acids. Between the trimmed V and J ends, which lost 4 bases and 10 bases, there was a span of 21 bases. Germline V gene sequence: CDR1 SGHRS, CDR2 YFSETQ. As DNA, the CDR3 is TGCGCCAGCAGCGTACTCCCTGGACCCGACAATCAGTACTTC. Translation gives CASSVLPGPDNQYF. Supplemented by reference TRBV5-1 and TRBJ2-7, the full variable domain reads KAGVTQTPRYLIKTRGQQVTLSCSPISGHRSVSWYQQTPGQGLQFLFEYFSETQRNKGNFPGRFSGRQFSNSRSEMNVSTLELGDSALYLCASSVLPGPDNQYFGPGTRLTVT.

This clonotype appeared a few times. The chain links TRBV7-9 to TRBJ2-4, with 9 nucleotides matching TRBD2. Germline V gene sequence: CDR1 SEHNR, CDR2 FQNEAQ (reference sequence). Trimming took 5 bases from V and 3 from J; bases not matched to a gene: 17. The CDR3 is 19 residues long. CDR3 residues: CASSRLAGATGGGKNIQYF. CDR3 in DNA: TGTGCCAGCAGCCGATTAGCGGGGGCTACGGGAGGGGGCAAAAACATTCAGTACTTC.

The chain combines TRBV28 with TRBJ2-3; 9 bases are a match to TRBD1. This CDR3 is built from 15 residues. The germline CDR1 and CDR2 sequences are MDHEN and SYDVKM. V lost 3 bases and J lost 4; bases outside the gene matches: 5. The CDR3 loop is CASSFQGQGSDTQYF. The CDR3 DNA follows: TGTGCCAGCAGTTTCCAGGGACAGGGATCAGATACGCAGTATTTT.

The genes are TRBV27 and TRBJ2-1; D remains unclear. The V gene lost 4 bases and the J gene lost 7 bases, with 11 bases spanning the gap. Germline values: CDR1 MNHEY, CDR2 SMNVEV (reference sequence). This CDR3 region has 13 residues. The DNA of the CDR3 is TGTGCCAGCAGTTGGACCTTCGGGAATGAGCAGTTCTTC. Protein: CASSWTFGNEQFF.

The table lists this clonotype with a few counts. The V and J genes are TRBV15 and TRBJ2-1, with no clear D. V shed 8 bases and J shed 4 bases, with 12 bases lying between them. The CDR3 spans 13 residues. Germline V gives CDR1 LNHNV, CDR2 YYDKDF (reference sequence). The CDR3 region has the DNA TGTGCCACCGGACGCGGTGGGTACAATGAGCAGTTCTTC. It codes for CATGRGGYNEQFF. The full variable domain, its missing parts supplied by reference TRBV15 and TRBJ2-1, is DAMVIQNPRYQVTQFGKPVTLSCSQTLNHNVMYWYQQKSSQAPKLLFHYYDKDFNNEADTPDNFQSRRPNTSFCFLDIRSPGLGDTAMYLCATGRGGYNEQFFGPGTRLTVL.

CDR3 sequence: CASSTGGMYEQYF. Written as DNA, the CDR3 is TGTGCCAGCAGCACAGGGGGCATGTACGAGCAGTACTTC. This rearrangement joins TRBV7-9 to TRBJ2-7, with 9 bases aligning to TRBD1. Germline CDR1 SEHNR, CDR2 FQNEAQ (reference sequence). V was pared by 5 bases and J by 4 bases, with 3 bases of the junction left unmatched. The CDR3 length is 13 residues. Full variable domain (remainder filled in from reference TRBV7-9 and TRBJ2-7): DTGVSQNPRHKITKRGQNVTFRCDPISEHNRLYWYRQTLGQGPEFLTYFQNEAQLEKSRLLSDRFSAERPKGSFSTLEIQRTEQGDSAMYLCASSTGGMYEQYFGPGTRLTVT.

The rearrangement links TRBV19 to TRBJ2-3; 8 bases agree with TRBD2. Per the germline V gene, CDR1 is LNHDA and CDR2 is SQIVND (reference sequence). The J segment lost 4 bases and the V segment lost 6 bases, leaving 12 bases of the junction unmatched. The CDR3 covers 16 residues. Here the CDR3 reads CASSKSGSPPPDTQYF. The CDR3 DNA follows: TGTGCCAGTAGCAAGAGCGGGAGTCCACCGCCAGATACGCAGTATTTT.

The chain couples TRBV21-1 to TRBJ2-7; the table names TRBD2, a call not compared with the DNA. TRBV21-1 is a pseudogene. The CDR3 is made up of 15 amino acids. Written as DNA, the CDR3 is TGTGCCAGCAGCAAAGATGACCTGAGGGTCGACGAGCAGTACTTC. Translated: CASSKDDLRVDEQYF.

This clonotype is deemed large. The rearrangement links TRBV7-2 to TRBJ2-3, with D hard to call. V lost 3 bases, J lost 3 bases, and 7 bases lay in between. The CDR3 is made up of 13 amino acids. CDR1 SGHTA and CDR2 FQGNSA come from the germline V gene. The CDR3 loop is CASSLIATDTQYF. CDR3 bases: TGTGCCAGCAGCTTGATAGCAACAGATACGCAGTATTTT.

This clonotype was observed a handful of times. The chain joins TRBV5-6 to TRBJ2-2; D uncertain. The CDR3 runs 13 residues. The germline V gene has CDR1 SGHDT and CDR2 YYEEEE. Trimming removed 6 bases at V and 6 bases at J, with 12 bases between. Here the CDR3 reads CASTLFGSGELFF. The CDR3 DNA is TGTGCCAGCACCCTATTTGGGTCCGGGGAGCTGTTTTTT.

This chain uses TRBV7-2 with TRBJ1-5, with TRBD1 identical over 9 bases. CDR1 and CDR2 from the germline V gene are SGHTA and FQGNSA. This CDR3 has 16 residues. With 7 bases clipped from V and 2 bases from J, the junction kept 9 bases outside the gene matches. The CDR3 nucleotides are TGTGCCAGCACCCGAACAGGGGGCCAGGGCAATCAGCCCCAGCATTTT. Encoded protein: CASTRTGGQGNQPQHF.

V usage is TRBV7-6 and J usage is TRBJ2-2; TRBD1 is a possible D gene (6 bases). CDR1 and CDR2 (germline): SGHVS, FNYEAQ. V lost 0 bases, J lost 6 bases, and 8 bases lay in between. CDR3 length: 14 residues. CDR3 residues: CASSLAEGAGELFF. DNA of the CDR3: TGTGCCAGCAGCTTAGCTGAGGGGGCCGGGGAGCTGTTTTTT.

This rearrangement joins TRBV29-1 to TRBJ2-3; the D is unclear. The CDR3 extends over 12 amino acids. Germline CDR1 SQVTM, CDR2 ANQGSEA. V lost 3 bases, J lost 0 bases, and 4 bases lay in between. The CDR3 DNA sequence: TGCAGCGTTGATCACAGCACAGATACGCAGTATTTT. Translated: CSVDHSTDTQYF.

This clonotype is medium-sized in the sample. The rearrangement uses TRBV6-5 and TRBJ2-5; the D is unclear. Trimming removed 0 bases at V and 0 bases at J, with 11 bases between. CDR1 MNHEY and CDR2 SVGAGI come from the germline V gene. The CDR3 extends over 16 amino acids. The CDR3 loop reads CASSYSEHPYQETQYF. The CDR3 nucleotides are TGTGCCAGCAGTTACTCGGAGCACCCGTACCAAGAGACCCAGTACTTC.

The CDR3 is CASSSSSGGAEDTQYF. The CDR3 nucleotides are TGCGCCAGCAGTAGTTCTAGCGGGGGGGCGGAAGATACGCAGTATTTT. The chain joins TRBV10-1 to TRBJ2-3, with 12 bases that match TRBD2. The CDR3 loop spans 16 amino acids. Per the germline V gene, CDR1 is WNHNN and CDR2 is SYGVQD (reference sequence). Trimming removed 5 bases from V and 5 bases from J; junction bases left unmatched: 8.

This clonotype showed up just a few times. The rearrangement joins TRBV6-1 to TRBJ1-2; D is unresolved. The CDR3 spans 13 residues. CDR1 and CDR2 from the germline V gene are MNHNS and SASEGT. V lost 7 bases, J lost 5 bases, and 14 bases lay in between. This CDR3 reads CASKPGRSYGYTF. DNA for the CDR3: TGTGCCAGCAAGCCCGGTCGTTCATATGGCTACACCTTC.

This clonotype has just a few counts. V is TRBV5-6 and J is TRBJ1-1, with 9 bases fitting TRBD1. The CDR3 contains 18 residues. The germline CDR1 and CDR2 sequences are SGHDT and YYEEEE. V shed 1 base, J shed 0 bases, and the junction held 10 bases outside the gene matches. The CDR3 reads CASSLLRGTGFLNTEAFF. The CDR3 region has the DNA TGTGCCAGCAGCTTGCTCCGCGGGACAGGGTTCCTGAACACTGAAGCTTTCTTT.

This clonotype was seen only a few times. The DNA of the CDR3 is TGTGCCAGCAATGACAGTAATGAAAAACTGTTTTTT. Residues: CASNDSNEKLFF. The chain combines TRBV28 with TRBJ1-4; maybe TRBD1 (5 bases). The CDR3 has 12 amino acids. Germline assignment: CDR1 MDHEN and CDR2 SYDVKM. V dropped 7 bases and J dropped 4 bases, with 7 bases sitting between them. The full variable domain, completed using reference TRBV28 and TRBJ1-4, is DVKVTQSSRYLVKRTGEKVFLECVQDMDHENMFWYRQDPGLGLRLIYFSYDVKMKEKGDIPEGYSVSREKKERFSLILESASTNQTSMYLCASNDSNEKLFFGSGTQLSVL.

The chain joins TRBV20-1 to TRBJ1-4; a weak D match, TRBD1 (5 bases). This CDR3 is 16 amino acids long. CDR1 DFQATT and CDR2 SNEGSKA come from the germline V gene (reference sequence). Trimming removed 2 bases from V and 3 bases from J, with 16 bases in between. CDR3 coding DNA: TGCAGTGCTAGACGACAGTTTAGGGGACCTAATGAAAAACTGTTTTTT. Its protein product is CSARRQFRGPNEKLFF.

By sample fraction, this clonotype is large. The chain recombines TRBV19 with TRBJ2-7, with D perhaps TRBD1 (7 bases). CDR3 size: 18 residues. With 3 bases removed from V and 1 base from J, the gap between germline ends came to 22 bases. Germline assignment: CDR1 LNHDA and CDR2 SQIVND (reference sequence). The CDR3 loop reads CASSMVSRAGGLSYEQYF. The CDR3, as DNA: TGTGCCAGTAGTATGGTTTCCCGCGCAGGGGGACTTTCCTACGAGCAGTACTTC. The whole variable domain, remainder taken from reference TRBV19 and TRBJ2-7, is DGGITQSPKYLFRKEGQNVTLSCEQNLNHDAMYWYRQDPGQGLRLIYYSQIVNDFQKGDIAEGYSVSREKKESFPLTVTSAQKNPTAFYLCASSMVSRAGGLSYEQYFGPGTRLTVT.

This clonotype was observed a handful of times. The chain recombines TRBV11-2 with TRBJ2-1, with 11 bases matching TRBD2. The V segment lost 0 bases and the J segment 7 bases; nucleotides outside the gene matches: 8. The CDR3 covers 17 residues. The V gene's germline CDR1 is SGHAT and CDR2 FQNNGV. CDR3 residues: CASSLDLTSGSFNEQFF. The CDR3 DNA sequence: TGTGCCAGCAGCTTAGACCTAACTAGCGGGAGTTTTAATGAGCAGTTCTTC.

This sequence joins TRBV19 and TRBJ1-5; maybe TRBD1 (5 bases). The V gene's germline CDR1 is LNHDA and CDR2 SQIVND (reference sequence). The V and J ends lost 5 bases and 2 bases respectively, with 16 bases between them. The CDR3 contains 16 residues. The CDR3 nucleotides read TGTGCCAGTAGTCCAGGGACGGTCATCGGCAATCAGCCCCAGCATTTT. It yields the protein CASSPGTVIGNQPQHF.

The genes are TRBV4-3 and TRBJ2-6; the D is unclear. The V end was cut by 4 bases, the J end by 4 bases, with 11 bases between. Germline V gene lookup returns CDR1 LGHNA and CDR2 YSLEER. This CDR3 is built from 15 residues. The CDR3 is CASSPNRVGANVLTF. CDR3 DNA: TGCGCCAGCAGCCCCAATCGGGTGGGGGCCAACGTCCTGACTTTC.

This rearrangement joins TRBV4-1 to TRBJ2-1, with 9 bases matching TRBD2. The CDR3 has 14 residues. Germline CDR1 reads MGHRA; CDR2 reads YSYEKL. The ends lost 2 bases at V and 9 bases at J; junction bases unmatched: 5. This CDR3 is CASSQRLAGAEQFF. The CDR3 DNA sequence: TGCGCCAGCAGCCAAAGGTTAGCGGGGGCTGAGCAGTTCTTC.

Comment on this clonotype: At one end, the junction sequence differs from germline, possibly due to a read error. The chain employs TRBV12-5 and TRBJ1-5; the D is unclear. This CDR3 has 12 amino acids. Germline CDR1 is LGHNT and CDR2 is FRNRAP. The CDR3 protein is CASSPRDQSQHF. The CDR3 DNA is TGTGCCAGCAGTCCTCGTGATCAGTCCCAGCATTTT.

The chain carries TRBV4-3 and TRBJ2-6; maybe TRBD1 (6 bases). V gave up 3 bases and J gave up 0 bases, with 9 bases separating them. Germline values: CDR1 LGHNA, CDR2 YSLEER. The length of the CDR3 is 16 residues. CDR3 in amino acids: CASSQGAASGANVLTF. In DNA form, the CDR3 reads TGCGCCAGCAGCCAGGGGGCGGCCTCTGGGGCCAACGTCCTGACTTTC.

This clonotype is categorized as large. The chain couples TRBV29-1 to TRBJ2-7; the D gene is possibly TRBD2 (6 bases). This CDR3 has 13 amino acids. Trimming removed 1 base from V and 6 bases from J, with 13 bases in between. CDR1 SQVTM and CDR2 ANQGSEA come from the germline V gene. CDR3 sequence reads: CSVEATAGGEQYF. The DNA for the CDR3 is TGCAGCGTTGAAGCGACAGCCGGGGGCGAGCAGTACTTC.